These 4 T cell receptor beta chains came from one sample sequenced in a study of regulatory T cells in long-lasting Graves disease. Through Arm-PCR of CDR3 regions and iRepertoire HTBI primers, TCR beta libraries were built. TCRdb re-called the multiplex PCR reads through MiXCR, storing one row per CDR3 protein. Seen here are 550,000 to 650,000 distinct CDR3 sequences, 15% to 20% observed once, and the top ten hold 12%. Time point reported: newly diagnosed GD, antithyroid drugs for less than 3 months. RNA from PBMCs was the source of the TCR library. The same data also contributed to another study, on T cells in Graves' hyperthyroidism and ophthalmopathy.

The starting material was peripheral blood mononuclear cells (PBMCs), obtained at new diagnosis, from a patient treated with antithyroid drugs. These receptors originate from a man aged 18 to 29 with Graves disease.

The sample holds many counts of this clonotype. The genes are TRBV9 and TRBJ1-5; 7 bases fit TRBD1. The CDR3 is 15 amino acids. Per the germline V gene, CDR1 is SGDLS and CDR2 is YYNGEE. The trim removed 4 bases at V and 4 bases at J, leaving 8 bases unmatched. CDR3: CASSLRQGANQPQHF. The CDR3 region has the DNA TGTGCCAGCAGCCTTAGACAGGGCGCGAATCAGCCCCAGCATTTT.

The sample holds many counts of this clonotype. The chain carries TRBV3-1 and TRBJ2-3, with D uncertain. This CDR3 is built from 12 residues. Deletions cut 4 bases from V and 6 bases from J, with 8 bases between. CDR1 is LGHDT, CDR2 YNNKEL, per germline (reference sequence). This CDR3 reads CASSPSGDTQYF. In nucleotides, the CDR3 is TGTGCCAGCAGCCCCAGTGGGGATACGCAGTATTTT.

The chain couples TRBV4-2 to TRBJ2-7; 8 nucleotides agree with TRBD2. The CDR3 totals 14 residues. Trimming took 1 base from V and 5 from J; bases not matched to a gene: 4. Germline lookup yields CDR1 LGHNA and CDR2 YNFKEQ. CDR3: CASSQVLAGHEQYF. DNA for the CDR3: TGTGCCAGCAGCCAAGTCCTAGCGGGCCACGAGCAGTACTTC.

The table lists this clonotype with a few counts. The V call is TRBV28, the J call TRBJ1-2; D not certain. The germline gives CDR1 MDHEN, CDR2 SYDVKM. The CDR3 spans 15 residues. V was pared by 1 base and J by 0 bases, with 9 bases between. The DNA of the CDR3 is TGTGCCAGCAGTTTATTTGAGGGAACTAACTATGGCTACACCTTC. Protein product: CASSLFEGTNYGYTF.